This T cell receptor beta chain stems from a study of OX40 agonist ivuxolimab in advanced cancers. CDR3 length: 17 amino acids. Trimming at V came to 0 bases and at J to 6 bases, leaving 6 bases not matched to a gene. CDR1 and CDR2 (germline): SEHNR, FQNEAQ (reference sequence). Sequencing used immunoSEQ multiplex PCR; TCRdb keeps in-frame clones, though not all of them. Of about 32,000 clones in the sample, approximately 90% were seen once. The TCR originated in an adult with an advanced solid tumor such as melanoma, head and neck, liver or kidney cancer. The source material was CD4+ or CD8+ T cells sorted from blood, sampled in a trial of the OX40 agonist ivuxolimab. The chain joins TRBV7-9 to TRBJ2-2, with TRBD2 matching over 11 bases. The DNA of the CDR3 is TGTGCCAGCAGCTTAGCGGGTACTAGCGGGGGTGCCGGGGAGCTGTTTTTT. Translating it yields CASSLAGTSGGAGELFF. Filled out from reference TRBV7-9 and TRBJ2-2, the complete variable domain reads DTGVSQNPRHKITKRGQNVTFRCDPISEHNRLYWYRQTLGQGPEFLTYFQNEAQLEKSRLLSDRFSAERPKGSFSTLEIQRTEQGDSAMYLCASSLAGTSGGAGELFFGEGSRLTVL.